The 11 T cell receptor beta chains given below trace back to one sample, sequenced in a study of cytomegalovirus exposure and HLA in healthy donors. Use of 60 Vbeta and 13 Jbeta primers characterized the PCR. The data were produced by immunoSEQ multiplex PCR, yet TCRdb's version contains in-frame clones alone and is incomplete. The sample records over 200,000 clones, 82% being singletons. Material: PBMCs. The receptors here all came from a woman aged 40-49 years in good health and CMV-seronegative.

The V gene is TRBV6-5, the J gene TRBJ1-4, with 9 bases matching TRBD1. With V trimmed by 2 bases and J by 8 bases, 3 bases remained unmatched. The V gene's germline CDR1 is MNHEY and CDR2 SVGAGI. CDR3 length: 14 residues. The CDR3: CASSYKTGGEKLFF. For the CDR3, the DNA is TGTGCCAGCAGTTACAAGACAGGGGGAGAAAAACTGTTTTTT.

The chain employs TRBV7-9 and TRBJ2-1, with 7 bases matching TRBD1. The CDR3 extends over 18 amino acids. The junction had 10 bases not matched to a gene; V was cut back by 1 base and J by 1 base. The germline CDR1 and CDR2 sequences are SEHNR and FQNEAQ (reference sequence). CDR3 in amino acids: CASSLVQGLGFSYNEQFF. CDR3 nucleotides: TGTGCCAGCAGCTTAGTACAGGGGTTAGGTTTTTCCTACAATGAGCAGTTCTTC.

The chain has TRBV10-3 and TRBJ2-1, with TRBD2 matching over 7 bases. The germline gives CDR1 ENHRY, CDR2 SYGVKD. This CDR3 has 18 amino acids. J was trimmed by 2 bases and V by 3 bases; bases with no gene match: 13. The CDR3 reads CAISEPPRAAGTYNEQFF. In DNA, the CDR3 is TGTGCCATCAGTGAACCTCCTCGGGCAGCGGGGACCTACAATGAGCAGTTCTTC.

V is TRBV7-9 and J is TRBJ2-3; possible D gene TRBD2, 6 bases. Between the trimmed V and J ends, which lost 1 base and 0 bases, there was a span of 8 bases. Germline-derived CDR1 and CDR2 are SEHNR and FQNEAQ (reference sequence). The CDR3 is made up of 15 amino acids. The CDR3 DNA is TGTGCCAGCAGCTTAGGAGGGACTAGCACAGATACGCAGTATTTT. This sequence encodes CASSLGGTSTDTQYF.

The V gene is TRBV30, the J gene TRBJ2-6, with 8 positions matching TRBD1. This CDR3 is 14 amino acids long. Germline CDR1 reads GTSNPN; CDR2 reads SVGIG (reference sequence). The CDR3 spells CALDRASGANVLTF. CDR3 sequence (DNA): TGTGCGTTGGACAGGGCCTCTGGGGCCAACGTCCTGACTTTC.

The V and J genes are TRBV11-2 and TRBJ2-7; 9 nucleotides line up with TRBD2. V lost 2 bases, J lost 0 bases, and 5 bases stayed unmatched. The germline CDR1 and CDR2 sequences are SGHAT and FQNNGV. This CDR3 is built from 16 residues. The CDR3 coding sequence is TGTGCCAGCAGCTTAAGCCTAGCGGGGAACTCCTACGAGCAGTACTTC. It is translated as CASSLSLAGNSYEQYF.

This clone was detected only once. CDR3 DNA sequence: TGCGCCAGCAGCGACGGAGACAGTTCCTACGAGCAGTACTTC. Encoded protein: CASSDGDSSYEQYF. The chain links TRBV5-1 to TRBJ2-7; tentative D call: TRBD1 (5 bases). The length of the CDR3 is 14 residues. V was shortened by 4 bases and J by 1 base, with 12 bases between the two germline ends. Germline CDR1 and CDR2: SGHRS and YFSETQ.

This sequence joins TRBV5-1 and TRBJ1-1, with a possible D match to TRBD1 (6 bases). Trimming stripped 0 bases from V and 1 base from J, with 13 bases between. Per germline, CDR1 SGHRS and CDR2 YFSETQ. The CDR3 runs to 16 residues. The CDR3 DNA reads TGCGCCAGCAGCTTGGTGAGGGGGTCGAAGAACACTGAAGCTTTCTTT. It encodes CASSLVRGSKNTEAFF.

The chain links TRBV19 to TRBJ1-1; the match to TRBD1 covers 7 bases. This CDR3 is 17 amino acids long. Germline CDR1 reads LNHDA; CDR2 reads SQIVND (reference sequence). J was trimmed by 2 bases and V by 1 base; bases with no gene match: 10. This chain's CDR3 is CASSIVFVGTVNTEAFF. CDR3 in DNA: TGTGCCAGTAGTATAGTTTTTGTCGGGACAGTAAACACTGAAGCTTTCTTT.

V usage is TRBV6-6 and J usage is TRBJ1-2; D might be TRBD1 (5 bases). This CDR3 region has 14 residues. In germline, CDR1 is MNHNY, CDR2 SVGAGI (reference sequence). Trimming took 1 base from V and 5 from J, leaving 11 bases between them. The CDR3 region has the DNA TGTGCCAGCAGTTACTTGTCTGGGGGGTATGGCTACACCTTC. Protein product: CASSYLSGGYGYTF.

The rearrangement joins TRBV2 to TRBJ2-7; 11 positions agree with TRBD1. In germline, CDR1 is SNHLY, CDR2 FYNNEI. V lost 9 bases to trimming and J lost 4 bases; unmatched junction nucleotides: 5. This CDR3 region has 13 residues. This CDR3 is CASRDRGVYEQYF. The CDR3 DNA reads TGTGCCAGTCGGGACAGGGGGGTGTACGAGCAGTACTTC.